This TCR beta chain derives from a study of T cell repertoires in cytomegalovirus infection. TCRdb re-called the reads with MiXCR, one entry per CDR3 protein. This sample has about 770,000 distinct CDR3 sequences, with 25% to 35% found just once. V lost 2 bases, J lost 5 bases, and 9 bases lay in between. Germline loops: CDR1 ENHRY, CDR2 SYGVKD. The CDR3 extends over 13 amino acids. In regard to this clonotype: The antigen remains undetermined.

The source was cultured CD8+ T cells from PBMCs, collected from culture after CMV antigen stimulation. The chain combines TRBV10-3 with TRBJ1-1; TRBD1 is a possible D gene (5 bases). This TCR was sampled from a human donor in good health (CMV status not recorded). Some clones in this sample may be carry-over from other donors' samples. The CDR3 DNA follows: TGTGCCATCAGTGAGATAAGGGGAACTGAAGCTTTCTTT. It is translated as CAISEIRGTEAFF.